These 23 T cell receptor beta chains came from one sample sequenced in a study of identical twins. Using its own MiXCR run on the 5' RACE reads, TCRdb lists one record per CDR3 protein. Of about 570,000 distinct CDR3 sequences listed, 9.6% are singletons. These data also formed part of another study, on yellow fever vaccine responses in identical twins.

Input material: PBMCs. These receptors were taken from a woman between 18 and 29 years old in good health.

The sample holds many counts of this clonotype. The V call is TRBV11-2, the J call TRBJ2-1, with 10 nucleotides matching TRBD2. V lost 0 bases and J lost 8; bases outside the gene matches: 7. The CDR3 consists of 16 residues. Germline V gives CDR1 SGHAT, CDR2 FQNNGV. The CDR3 DNA sequence: TGTGCCAGCAGCTTAGATCCAGCGGGAGGGTGGGATGAGCAGTTCTTC. Its translation: CASSLDPAGGWDEQFF.

In its sample, this clonotype was seen many times. The genes are TRBV7-9 and TRBJ1-4; no clear D gene. The length of the CDR3 is 12 residues. Germline V CDR1 and CDR2: SEHNR, FQNEAQ (reference sequence). CDR3 sequence: CASQVESEKLFF. CDR3 in DNA: TGTGCGAGCCAGGTCGAAAGCGAAAAACTGTTTTTT.

The chain recombines TRBV20-1 with TRBJ1-5; D remains ambiguous. The CDR3 contains 9 residues. With 6 bases removed from V and 6 bases from J, the gap between germline ends came to 3 bases. Germline V gene data show CDR1 as DFQATT and CDR2 as SNEGSKA (reference sequence). DNA for the CDR3: TGCAGTGCCGGTCAGCCCCAGCATTTT. Its protein product is CSAGQPQHF.

V and J are TRBV30 and TRBJ1-1; no firm D call. Germline CDR1 and CDR2: GTSNPN and SVGIG (reference sequence). The CDR3 spans 12 residues. With 2 bases removed from V and 6 bases from J, the gap between germline ends came to 10 bases. In DNA, the CDR3 is TGTGCCTGGAGTATCATTCATCCTGAAGCTTTCTTT. This encodes CAWSIIHPEAFF.

As for this clonotype: A read error may explain this, as a much larger clone is one base away. The gene calls are TRBV4-3 and TRBJ2-1; TRBD2 is a possible D gene (6 bases). CDR1 is LGHNA, CDR2 YSLEER, per germline. This CDR3 region has 16 residues. The CDR3 DNA is TGCGCCAGCAGCCAAGAAAGGCTAGCGACCTACAATGTGCAGTTCTTC. This translates into CASSQERLATYNVQFF.

This chain uses TRBV20-1 with TRBJ1-3, with no clear D. Germline CDR1 and CDR2: DFQATT and SNEGSKA (reference sequence). This CDR3 has 13 residues. V lost 4 bases to trimming and J lost 0 bases, with 7 bases between them. CDR3 region: CSAMLDSGNTIYF. The CDR3 DNA reads as TGCAGTGCTATGCTAGACTCTGGAAACACCATATATTTT.

This clonotype was seen repeatedly, ten times or more. Here the CDR3 DNA reads TGTGCCAGCACCCTAGGACGGCGGGAGGCATCCTACGAGCAGTACTTC. Protein sequence: CASTLGRREASYEQYF. The rearrangement joins TRBV6-1 to TRBJ2-7; TRBD2 matches 8 bases. Trimming at V came to 7 bases and at J to 1 base, leaving 12 bases not matched to a gene. The CDR3 has 16 residues. CDR1 is MNHNS and CDR2 is SASEGT in the germline V gene.

The rearrangement uses TRBV7-9 and TRBJ1-5, with TRBD1 matching over 9 bases. The CDR3 has 14 residues. CDR1 and CDR2 from the germline V gene are SEHNR and FQNEAQ (reference sequence). Losses at the gene ends were 4 bases for V and 7 bases for J; bases not matched to a gene: 5. CDR3 sequence (DNA): TGTGCCAGCAGCTGGGGACAGGGAGAGCAGCCCCAGCATTTT. The encoded protein is CASSWGQGEQPQHF.

The table lists this clonotype with many counts. This sequence joins TRBV20-1 and TRBJ2-7; TRBD1 agrees at 9 bases. This CDR3 comprises 13 residues. The trim removed 4 bases at V and 7 bases at J, leaving 8 bases unmatched. Germline lookup yields CDR1 DFQATT and CDR2 SNEGSKA (reference sequence). The chain's CDR3 is CSAIRTGAREQYF. CDR3 sequence (DNA): TGCAGTGCTATAAGGACAGGGGCGCGGGAGCAGTACTTC.

This clonotype has just a few counts. The chain links TRBV4-3 to TRBJ2-7; D is unresolved. V was pared by 1 base and J by 2 bases, with 12 bases between. CDR1 LGHNA and CDR2 YSLEER come from the germline V gene. The CDR3 totals 15 residues. The CDR3 DNA is TGCGCCAGCAGCCAAGTTTATCCCGACACCTACGAGCAGTACTTC. Protein: CASSQVYPDTYEQYF.

This clonotype was seen ten or more times. The chain employs TRBV12-3 or TRBV12-4 and TRBJ1-1; possibly TRBD1 for D (6 bases). With 6 bases removed from V and 1 base from J, the gap between germline ends came to 12 bases. The CDR3 extends over 14 amino acids. The CDR3 sequence is CASRRTGQNTEAFF. The CDR3 DNA follows: TGTGCCAGCAGAAGAACAGGGCAGAACACTGAAGCTTTCTTT.

The V call is TRBV12-3 or TRBV12-4, the J call TRBJ2-1; 13 bases line up with TRBD2. This CDR3 has 15 amino acids. The V gene end was trimmed by 6 bases and the J gene end by 6 bases; junction bases not matched to a gene: 5. The CDR3 protein is CASSRTSGRRNEQFF. In DNA, the CDR3 is TGTGCCAGCAGCCGGACTAGCGGGAGACGCAATGAGCAGTTCTTC.

This clonotype has a count of ten or more. This chain uses TRBV7-2 with TRBJ2-2; 7 nucleotides agree with TRBD1. V lost 4 bases to trimming and J lost 4 bases; unmatched junction nucleotides: 9. This CDR3 is 16 amino acids long. The V gene's germline CDR1 is SGHTA and CDR2 FQGNSA. This CDR3 is CASSSRITGVTGELFF. CDR3 nucleotide sequence: TGTGCCAGCAGCTCTAGAATTACAGGGGTCACCGGGGAGCTGTTTTTT.

Only a few counts were recorded for this clonotype. This chain uses TRBV5-1 with TRBJ1-5, with 8 nucleotides matching TRBD1. V lost 0 bases, J lost 4 bases, and 3 bases stayed unmatched. The CDR3 spans 15 residues. Germline values: CDR1 SGHRS, CDR2 YFSETQ. DNA of the CDR3: TGCGCCAGCAGCTTGGGGGACAGGATAAATCAGCCCCAGCATTTT. It is translated as CASSLGDRINQPQHF.

This clonotype showed up many times. V gene TRBV5-1 combines with J gene TRBJ2-1; the match to TRBD2 covers 9 bases. V was clipped by 3 bases and J by 3 bases; unmatched bases: 4. This CDR3 is 15 amino acids long. Germline assignment: CDR1 SGHRS and CDR2 YFSETQ. The DNA of the CDR3 is TGCGCCAGCAGCTCTAGCGGGACGGGCTACAATGAGCAGTTCTTC. Translation gives CASSSSGTGYNEQFF.

This clonotype was observed a few times. The rearrangement links TRBV14 to TRBJ2-1; D gene ambiguous. In germline, CDR1 is SGHDN, CDR2 FVKESK. The V end lost 7 bases, the J end lost 4 bases, and 11 bases lay between the germline ends. The CDR3 sequence is 13 residues long. DNA for the CDR3: TGTGCCAGCAACCCTGACCCGTACAATGAGCAGTTCTTC. It specifies CASNPDPYNEQFF.

The chain combines TRBV5-1 with TRBJ2-3; either TRBD1 or TRBD2 may fit D (5 bases each). Trimming pared 4 bases from V and 5 bases from J, leaving 17 bases between. This CDR3 is 15 amino acids long. Germline V gene lookup returns CDR1 SGHRS and CDR2 YFSETQ. The CDR3 nucleotides are TGCGCCAGCAGCCCCCCCGATGGGGGACGAGATACGCAGTATTTT. As protein: CASSPPDGGRDTQYF.

The J gene is TRBJ2-7, the V gene TRBV6-5; D uncertain. The germline V gene has CDR1 MNHEY and CDR2 SVGAGI. The CDR3 runs to 11 residues. V lost 8 bases and J 5 bases, leaving 10 bases between the germline ends. In DNA form, the CDR3 reads TGTGCCAGCCGAAGCTTGGACGAGCAGTACTTC. This codes for CASRSLDEQYF.

In this sample, this clonotype turned up a few times. This chain links TRBV15 with TRBJ2-7; TRBD2 matches at 11 bases. This CDR3 spans 17 amino acids. CDR1 is LNHNV and CDR2 is YYDKDF in the germline V gene (reference sequence). J was trimmed by 2 bases and V by 0 bases; bases with no gene match: 6. DNA for the CDR3: TGTGCCACCAGCAGAGATGAATGGGGACTAGCGGCCTACGAGCAGTACTTC. Its translation: CATSRDEWGLAAYEQYF.

This chain joins TRBV30 and TRBJ2-7; TRBD1 matches 8 bases. The J segment lost 1 base and the V segment lost 6 bases, leaving 8 bases of the junction unmatched. CDR1 GTSNPN and CDR2 SVGIG come from the germline V gene (reference sequence). The CDR3 has 14 amino acids. The CDR3 is CACTGGGSSYEQYF. CDR3 bases: TGTGCCTGCACAGGGGGAGGTAGTTCCTACGAGCAGTACTTC.

This clonotype was recorded at least ten times. The chain is built from TRBV5-1 and TRBJ2-3; no clear D gene. The CDR3 totals 14 residues. V was trimmed by 1 base and J by 6 bases, leaving 12 bases between them. Germline V gene lookup returns CDR1 SGHRS and CDR2 YFSETQ. The CDR3 DNA reads as TGCGCCAGCAGCTTGATTGGTTCCGGGGATACGCAGTATTTT. Protein: CASSLIGSGDTQYF.

A few counts support this clonotype. This chain uses TRBV6-2 or TRBV6-3 with TRBJ2-1; no definite D call. Looked up from germline, CDR1 is MNHEY and CDR2 is SVGEGT. This CDR3 region has 14 residues. Deletions cut 4 bases from V and 7 bases from J, with 14 bases between. The CDR3 DNA reads as TGTGCCAGCAGTTGGCCCCCCGGTGTTAATGAGCAGTTCTTC. This sequence encodes CASSWPPGVNEQFF.

A few counts support this clonotype. The gene calls are TRBV3-1 and TRBJ2-5; unclear D gene. Germline CDR1 reads LGHDT; CDR2 reads YNNKEL (reference sequence). V was clipped by 1 base and J by 1 base, with 7 bases between them. The CDR3 contains 14 residues. CDR3 residues: CASSQATSQETQYF. DNA of the CDR3: TGTGCCAGCAGCCAAGCAACCTCCCAAGAGACCCAGTACTTC.